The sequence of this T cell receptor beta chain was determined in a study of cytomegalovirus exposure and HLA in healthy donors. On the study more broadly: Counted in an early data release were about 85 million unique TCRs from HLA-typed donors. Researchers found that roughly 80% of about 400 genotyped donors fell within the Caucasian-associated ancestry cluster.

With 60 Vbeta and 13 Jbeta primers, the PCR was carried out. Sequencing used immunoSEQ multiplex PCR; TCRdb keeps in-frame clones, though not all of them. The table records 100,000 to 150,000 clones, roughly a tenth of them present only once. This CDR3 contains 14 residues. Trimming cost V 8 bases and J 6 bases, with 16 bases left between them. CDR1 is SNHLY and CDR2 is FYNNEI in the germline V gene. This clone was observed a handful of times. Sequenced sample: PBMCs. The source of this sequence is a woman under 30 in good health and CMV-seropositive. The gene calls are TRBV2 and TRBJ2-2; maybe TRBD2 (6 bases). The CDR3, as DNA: TGTGCCAGCTCTCCGGGAGCGTACGCCGGGGAGCTGTTTTTT. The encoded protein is CASSPGAYAGELFF.